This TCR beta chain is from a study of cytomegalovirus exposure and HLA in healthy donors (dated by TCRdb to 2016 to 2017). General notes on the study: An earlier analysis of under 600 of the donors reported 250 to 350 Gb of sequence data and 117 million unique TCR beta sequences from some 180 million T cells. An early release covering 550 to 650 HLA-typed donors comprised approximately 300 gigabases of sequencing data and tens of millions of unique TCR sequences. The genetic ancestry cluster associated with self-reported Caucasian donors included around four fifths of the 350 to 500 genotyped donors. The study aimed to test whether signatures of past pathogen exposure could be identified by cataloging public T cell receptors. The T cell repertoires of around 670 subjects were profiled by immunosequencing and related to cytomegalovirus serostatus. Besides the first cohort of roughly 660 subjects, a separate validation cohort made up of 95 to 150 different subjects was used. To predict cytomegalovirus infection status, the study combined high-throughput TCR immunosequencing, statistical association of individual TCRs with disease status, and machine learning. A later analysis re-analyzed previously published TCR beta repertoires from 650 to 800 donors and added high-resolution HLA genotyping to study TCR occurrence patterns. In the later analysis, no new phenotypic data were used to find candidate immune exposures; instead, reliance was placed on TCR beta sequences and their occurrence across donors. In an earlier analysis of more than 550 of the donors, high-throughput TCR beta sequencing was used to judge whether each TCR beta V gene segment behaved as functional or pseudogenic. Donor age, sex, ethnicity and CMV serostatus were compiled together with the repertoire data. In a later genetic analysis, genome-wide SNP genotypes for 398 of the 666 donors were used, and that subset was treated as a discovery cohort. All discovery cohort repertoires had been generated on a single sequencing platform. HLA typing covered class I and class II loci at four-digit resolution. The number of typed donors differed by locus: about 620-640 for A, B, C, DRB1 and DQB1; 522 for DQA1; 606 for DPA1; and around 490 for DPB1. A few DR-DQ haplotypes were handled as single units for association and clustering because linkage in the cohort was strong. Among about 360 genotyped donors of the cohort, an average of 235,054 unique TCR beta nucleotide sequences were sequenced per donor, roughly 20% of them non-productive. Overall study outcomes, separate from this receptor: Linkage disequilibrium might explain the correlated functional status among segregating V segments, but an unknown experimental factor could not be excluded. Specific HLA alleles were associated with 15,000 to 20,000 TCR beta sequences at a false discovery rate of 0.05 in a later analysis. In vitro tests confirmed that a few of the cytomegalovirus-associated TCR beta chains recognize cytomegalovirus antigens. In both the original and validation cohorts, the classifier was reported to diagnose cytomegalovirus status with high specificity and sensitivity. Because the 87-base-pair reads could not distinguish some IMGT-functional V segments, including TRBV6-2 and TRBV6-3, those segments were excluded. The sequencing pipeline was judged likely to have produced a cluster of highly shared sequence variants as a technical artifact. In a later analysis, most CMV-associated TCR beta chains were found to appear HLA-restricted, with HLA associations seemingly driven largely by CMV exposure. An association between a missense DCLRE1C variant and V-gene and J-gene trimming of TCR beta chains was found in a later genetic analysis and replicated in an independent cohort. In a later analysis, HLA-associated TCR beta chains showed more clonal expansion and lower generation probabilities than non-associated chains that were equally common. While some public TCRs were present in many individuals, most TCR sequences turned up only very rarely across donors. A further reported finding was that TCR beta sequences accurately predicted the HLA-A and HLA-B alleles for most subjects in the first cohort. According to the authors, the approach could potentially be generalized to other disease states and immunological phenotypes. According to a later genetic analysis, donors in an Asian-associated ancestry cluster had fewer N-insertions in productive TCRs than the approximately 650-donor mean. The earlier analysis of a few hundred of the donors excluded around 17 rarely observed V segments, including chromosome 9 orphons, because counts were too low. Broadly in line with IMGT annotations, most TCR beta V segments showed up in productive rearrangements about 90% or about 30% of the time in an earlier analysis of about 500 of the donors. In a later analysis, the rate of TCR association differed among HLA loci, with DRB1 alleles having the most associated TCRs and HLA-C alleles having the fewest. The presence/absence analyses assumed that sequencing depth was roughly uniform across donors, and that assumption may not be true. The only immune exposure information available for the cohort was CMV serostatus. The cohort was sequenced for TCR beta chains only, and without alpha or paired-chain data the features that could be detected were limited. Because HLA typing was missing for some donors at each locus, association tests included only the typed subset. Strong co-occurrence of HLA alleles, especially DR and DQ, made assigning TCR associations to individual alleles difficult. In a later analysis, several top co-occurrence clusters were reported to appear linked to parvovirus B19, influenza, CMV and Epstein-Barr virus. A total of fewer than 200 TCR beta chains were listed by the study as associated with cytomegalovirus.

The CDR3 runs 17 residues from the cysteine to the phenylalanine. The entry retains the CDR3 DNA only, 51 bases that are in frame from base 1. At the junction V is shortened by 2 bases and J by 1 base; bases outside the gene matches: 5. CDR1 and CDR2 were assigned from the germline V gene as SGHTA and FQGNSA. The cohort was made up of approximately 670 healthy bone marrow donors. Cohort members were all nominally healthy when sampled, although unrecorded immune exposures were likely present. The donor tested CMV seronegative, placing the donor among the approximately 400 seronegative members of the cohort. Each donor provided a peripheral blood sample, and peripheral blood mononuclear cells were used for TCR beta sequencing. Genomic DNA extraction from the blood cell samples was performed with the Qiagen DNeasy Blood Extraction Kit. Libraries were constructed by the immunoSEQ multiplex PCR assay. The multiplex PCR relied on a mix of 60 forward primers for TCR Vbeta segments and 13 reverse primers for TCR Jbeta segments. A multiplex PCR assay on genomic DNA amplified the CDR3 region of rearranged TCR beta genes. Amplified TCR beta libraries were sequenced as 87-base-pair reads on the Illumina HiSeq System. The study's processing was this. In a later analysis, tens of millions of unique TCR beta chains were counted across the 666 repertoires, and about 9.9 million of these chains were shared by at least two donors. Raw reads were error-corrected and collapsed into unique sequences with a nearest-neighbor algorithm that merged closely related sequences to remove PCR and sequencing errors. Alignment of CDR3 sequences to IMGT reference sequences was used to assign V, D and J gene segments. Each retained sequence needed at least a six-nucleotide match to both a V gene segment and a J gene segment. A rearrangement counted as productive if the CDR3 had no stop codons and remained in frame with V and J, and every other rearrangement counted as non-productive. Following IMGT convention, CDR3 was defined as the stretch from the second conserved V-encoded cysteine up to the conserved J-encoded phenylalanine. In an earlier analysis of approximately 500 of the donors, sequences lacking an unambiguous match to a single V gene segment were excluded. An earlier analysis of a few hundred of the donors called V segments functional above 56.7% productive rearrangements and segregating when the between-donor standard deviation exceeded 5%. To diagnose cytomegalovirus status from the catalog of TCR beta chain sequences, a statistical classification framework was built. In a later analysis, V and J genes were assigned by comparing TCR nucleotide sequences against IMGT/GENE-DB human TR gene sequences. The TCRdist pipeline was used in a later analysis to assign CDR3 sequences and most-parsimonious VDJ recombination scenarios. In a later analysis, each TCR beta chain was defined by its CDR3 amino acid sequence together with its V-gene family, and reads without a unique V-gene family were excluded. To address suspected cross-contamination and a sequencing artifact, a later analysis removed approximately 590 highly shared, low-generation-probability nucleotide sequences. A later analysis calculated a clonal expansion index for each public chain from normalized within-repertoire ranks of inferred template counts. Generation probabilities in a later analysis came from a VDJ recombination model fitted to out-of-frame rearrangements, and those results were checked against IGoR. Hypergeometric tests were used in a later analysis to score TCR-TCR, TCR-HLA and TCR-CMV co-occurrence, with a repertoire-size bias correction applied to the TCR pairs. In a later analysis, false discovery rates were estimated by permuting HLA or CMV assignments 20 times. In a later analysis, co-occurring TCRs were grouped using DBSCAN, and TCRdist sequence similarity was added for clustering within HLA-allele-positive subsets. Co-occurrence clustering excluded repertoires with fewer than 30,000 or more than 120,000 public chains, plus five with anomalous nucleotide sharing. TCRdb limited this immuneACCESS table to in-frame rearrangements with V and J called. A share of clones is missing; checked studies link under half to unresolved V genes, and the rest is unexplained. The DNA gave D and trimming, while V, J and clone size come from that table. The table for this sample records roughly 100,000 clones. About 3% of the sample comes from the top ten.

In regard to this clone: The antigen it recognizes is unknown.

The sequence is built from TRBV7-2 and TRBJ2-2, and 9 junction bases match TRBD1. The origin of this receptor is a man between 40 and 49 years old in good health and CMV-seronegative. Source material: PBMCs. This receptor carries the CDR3 CASSLTTGGWNTGELFF. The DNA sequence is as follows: TGTGCCAGCAGCTTAACAACAGGGGGCTGGAACACCGGGGAGCTGTTTTTT.